This T cell receptor beta chain was retrieved from a study of early T cells in non-severe SARS-CoV-2 infection. Unique molecular identifiers were affixed to single, distinct cDNA molecules. TCRdb analysed the 5' RACE reads with MiXCR anew, one entry per CDR3 protein. Counted here are 20,000 to 25,000 distinct CDR3 sequences, approximately 5.1% occurring once; the ten biggest clones make up about 6.2%. From germline, CDR1 is SEHNR and CDR2 FQNEAQ (reference sequence). This CDR3 is 13 amino acids long. Trimming at V came to 8 bases and at J to 10 bases, leaving 8 bases not matched to a gene. This clonotype was counted ten times or more.

The chain recombines TRBV7-9 with TRBJ1-6, with 7 positions matching TRBD1. The clonotype comes from an adult who was a healthcare worker with PCR-confirmed SARS-CoV-2 infection or an uninfected control (not recorded which). The specimen was whole blood. CDR3 bases: TGTGCCAGCTCGAGAGGGGGCATCTCACCCCTCCACTTT. This translates into CASSRGGISPLHF.